This TCR beta chain was recovered during a study of graft-versus-host responses after intestinal transplantation. For the study at large: Multivisceral, liver-intestinal, or isolated intestinal grafts were transplanted into recipients.

Looked up from germline, CDR1 is MGHRA and CDR2 is YSYEKL. The CDR3 extends over 14 amino acids. V dropped 0 bases and J dropped 4 bases, with 8 bases sitting between them. Repertoires were generated with immunoSEQ multiplex PCR, while TCRdb's copy carries only in-frame clones and drops some. The table shows more than 55,000 clones, with around nine tenths occurring only once. The source of this sequence is a human patient who received an intestinal transplant, so some T cells may come from the graft donor. The chain employs TRBV4-1 and TRBJ2-3; no clear D gene. The material was PBMCs, obtained 26 days after transplant. CDR3 DNA sequence: TGCGCCAGCAGCCAAGACGCGGCGGCAGATACGCAGTATTTT. This sequence encodes CASSQDAAADTQYF.